The 19 T cell receptor beta chains below all came from one sample that was sequenced in a study of shared clonotypes between healthy human individuals. Naive CD8 cells lacked CD45RO and underwent positive selection for CCR7, leaving out terminally differentiated effector memory CD45RA+ cells. Method: immunoSEQ multiplex PCR; TCRdb's copy keeps in-frame clones and lacks some. Counted here are approximately 600,000 clones, 85% to 95% occurring once; the ten biggest clones make up around 0.12%. The sequencing input was naive CD8+ T cells sorted from blood. These receptors originate from a young woman in good health.

V and J are TRBV5-4 and TRBJ2-2; the D gene is possibly TRBD2 (7 bases). V was shortened by 4 bases and J by 2 bases, with 15 bases between the two germline ends. The CDR3 has 16 residues. Germline-derived CDR1 and CDR2 are SGHNT and YYREEE (reference sequence). This CDR3 reads CASSGLGGRNTGELFF. The CDR3 coding sequence is TGTGCCAGCAGCGGGCTCGGGGGGCGAAACACCGGGGAGCTGTTTTTT.

The count of this clone is one. The CDR3 nucleotides read TGTGCCAGCAGCCAAGGGGGGGCCGAGGGGGAAAAACTGTTTTTT. It yields the protein CASSQGGAEGEKLFF. V and J are TRBV11-2 and TRBJ1-4, with D perhaps TRBD1 (6 bases). V lost 5 bases, J lost 8 bases, and 18 bases lay in between. This CDR3 has 15 residues. Germline V gene data show CDR1 as SGHAT and CDR2 as FQNNGV.

Written as DNA, the CDR3 is TGCGCCAGCAGCGATGGGGGGCCCGGCTATGAGCAGTTCTTC. Its protein product is CASSDGGPGYEQFF. V gene TRBV5-1 combines with J gene TRBJ2-1, with D perhaps being TRBD1 or TRBD2 (6 bases each). Trimming shortened V by 4 bases and J by 8 bases, and 16 bases separated the two germline ends. The V gene's germline CDR1 is SGHRS and CDR2 YFSETQ. The CDR3 contains 14 residues.

V and J are TRBV23-1 and TRBJ2-1, with 13 positions matching TRBD2. TRBV23-1 carries the ORF label, with uncertain function. This CDR3 contains 17 residues. V trimming: 0 bases; J trimming: 8 bases; junction bases outside the gene matches: 7. The DNA for the CDR3 is TGCGCCAGCAGTCAATCGCGGACTAGCGGGAGTCGGGATGAGCAGTTCTTC. It yields the protein CASSQSRTSGSRDEQFF.

The genes are TRBV28 and TRBJ2-7; 7 nucleotides align to TRBD2. V gave up 2 bases and J gave up 2 bases; unmatched junction bases: 6. The CDR3 runs 15 residues. Germline V lookup: CDR1 MDHEN, CDR2 SYDVKM. The chain's CDR3 is CASSLGLAETYEQYF. DNA of the CDR3: TGTGCCAGCAGTTTAGGCCTAGCGGAGACCTACGAGCAGTACTTC.

V gene TRBV13 combines with J gene TRBJ2-7; D uncertain. There are 12 residues in the CDR3. The ends were cut back, 0 bases at V and 3 bases at J, with 3 bases in the middle. CDR1 and CDR2 from the germline V gene are PRHDT and FYEKMQ (reference sequence). CDR3 in DNA: TGTGCCAGCAGCTTAGGTTACTACGAGCAGTACTTC. Translation: CASSLGYYEQYF.

The rearrangement joins TRBV6-5 to TRBJ2-7; 8 bases are a match to TRBD2. CDR1 is MNHEY, CDR2 SVGAGI, per germline. J was trimmed by 3 bases and V by 7 bases; bases with no gene match: 8. This CDR3 spans 14 amino acids. The CDR3 nucleotides read TGTGCCAGCACCCCGCCCGGGGGGGGCTACGAGCAGTACTTC. It is translated as CASTPPGGGYEQYF.

This chain joins TRBV27 and TRBJ1-2; 8 bases are a match to TRBD1. Trimming took 5 bases from V and 3 from J; bases not matched to a gene: 17. Germline loops: CDR1 MNHEY, CDR2 SMNVEV (reference sequence). The CDR3 length is 18 residues. CDR3 in amino acids: CASSPPVGQGARDYGYTF. As DNA, the CDR3 is TGTGCCAGCAGTCCCCCCGTTGGGCAGGGGGCGAGGGACTATGGCTACACCTTC.

V gene TRBV27 combines with J gene TRBJ2-3, with D unresolved. V was shortened by 5 bases and J by 2 bases, with 17 bases between the two germline ends. The germline V gene has CDR1 MNHEY and CDR2 SMNVEV (reference sequence). The CDR3 length is 16 residues. CDR3 DNA: TGTGCCAGCAGTCCCCTTCTGGCGGTCACCACAGATACGCAGTATTTT. Protein product: CASSPLLAVTTDTQYF.

The rearrangement links TRBV28 to TRBJ2-2; D uncertain. The germline gives CDR1 MDHEN, CDR2 SYDVKM. V was shortened by 7 bases and J by 3 bases, with 18 bases between the two germline ends. This CDR3 has 16 amino acids. The CDR3 loop reads CASTRAEGADTGELFF. The CDR3 coding sequence is TGTGCCAGCACCCGCGCCGAAGGTGCGGACACCGGGGAGCTGTTTTTT.

This clone has a single count. This chain uses TRBV15 with TRBJ1-4; D call uncertain. Germline V CDR1 and CDR2: LNHNV, YYDKDF (reference sequence). Between the trimmed V and J ends, which lost 2 bases and 5 bases, there was a span of 3 bases. This CDR3 comprises 12 residues. The CDR3 loop is CATSRLNEKLFF. The CDR3 nucleotides are TGTGCCACCAGCAGATTAAATGAAAAACTGTTTTTT.

This clone came up once. This rearrangement joins TRBV28 to TRBJ2-7, with D unclear. The CDR3 consists of 14 residues. V lost 2 bases to trimming and J lost 2 bases, with 10 bases between them. Germline V gene lookup returns CDR1 MDHEN and CDR2 SYDVKM. The CDR3 here is CASSLIRIAYEQYF. CDR3 nucleotide sequence: TGTGCCAGCAGTTTAATCCGGATTGCCTACGAGCAGTACTTC.

This chain connects TRBV28 to TRBJ1-6; no clear D gene. The CDR3 contains 14 residues. The germline CDR1 and CDR2 sequences are MDHEN and SYDVKM. V was shortened by 4 bases and J by 7 bases, with 11 bases between the two germline ends. The CDR3 nucleotides are TGTGCCAGCAGTTCAGTGGTCGGCAATTCACCCCTCCACTTT. This gives the protein CASSSVVGNSPLHF.

This sequence joins TRBV7-9 and TRBJ1-1; D remains unclear. Deletions cut 1 base from V and 3 bases from J, with 15 bases between. The length of the CDR3 is 16 residues. Germline CDR1 is SEHNR and CDR2 is FQNEAQ (reference sequence). The CDR3 DNA is TGTGCCAGCAGCTTAGGACGGGGAAATTGGGACACTGAAGCTTTCTTT. This encodes CASSLGRGNWDTEAFF.

The CDR3 spells CASSVRDRGRYEQYF. The DNA of the CDR3 is TGTGCCAGCAGCGTTCGGGACCGCGGGAGGTACGAGCAGTACTTC. The chain uses TRBV9 and TRBJ2-7; 8 bases line up with TRBD2. CDR1 SGDLS and CDR2 YYNGEE come from the germline V gene. J was trimmed by 4 bases and V by 2 bases; bases with no gene match: 8. The length of the CDR3 is 15 residues.

The rearrangement links TRBV7-2 to TRBJ1-3; weak D call: TRBD1 (5 bases). The CDR3 length is 18 residues. V shed 4 bases and J shed 0 bases, with 19 bases lying between them. CDR1 and CDR2 (germline): SGHTA, FQGNSA. Here the CDR3 reads CASSSQGVVSVSGNTIYF. The CDR3 nucleotides read TGTGCCAGCAGCTCCCAGGGCGTAGTTAGTGTCTCTGGAAACACCATATATTTT.

V gene TRBV9 combines with J gene TRBJ2-5, with 12 positions matching TRBD2. Germline CDR1 is SGDLS and CDR2 is YYNGEE. The length of the CDR3 is 16 residues. The trim removed 5 bases at V and 5 bases at J, leaving 10 bases unmatched. The CDR3 DNA follows: TGTGCCAGCAGTCGAATGACTAGCGGGAGATCGGAGACCCAGTACTTC. Protein sequence: CASSRMTSGRSETQYF.

The chain carries TRBV5-1 and TRBJ2-2; 7 bases line up with TRBD2. V lost 2 bases, J lost 1 base, and 5 bases stayed unmatched. The CDR3 contains 16 residues. CDR1 and CDR2 (germline): SGHRS, YFSETQ. CDR3 sequence (DNA): TGCGCCAGCAGCTTTTTGTGGGAGGGGAACACCGGGGAGCTGTTTTTT. Its protein product is CASSFLWEGNTGELFF.

This chain links TRBV4-1 with TRBJ2-5; D call uncertain. Matching the DNA end better, TRBJ2-7 makes the J call doubtful. Germline V gene sequence: CDR1 MGHRA, CDR2 YSYEKL. This CDR3 has 12 residues. CDR3 sequence: CASSQAGNEQYF. CDR3 nucleotides: TGCGCCAGCAGCCAAGCCGGTAACGAGCAGTACTTC.